The rows below give T cell receptor beta chains drawn from one sample of a study of shared clonotypes between healthy human individuals. Data came from immunoSEQ multiplex PCR; TCRdb stores just in-frame clones and leaves some out. The top ten hold roughly a quarter of the sample, which has 100,000 or so clones, about 70% seen once. The sample consisted of memory CD8+ T cells sorted from blood. Receptors were obtained from a woman aged 25 to 39 in good health. Both conserved end residues are part of each CDR3.

TRBV7-8,TRBJ2-7,CASSLDGRERDYEQYF
TRBV19,TRBJ2-1,CASSPGEGYNEQFF
TRBV29-1,TRBJ2-1,CSVEGLAGRNEQFF
TRBV6-5,TRBJ2-3,CASSSGEGGADTQYF
TRBV30,TRBJ2-7,CAWSQMASYEQYF
TRBV6-1,TRBJ2-6,CASSGGTGSSSGANVLTF
TRBV7-8,TRBJ2-1,CASNPSGRAFEQFF
TRBV14,TRBJ2-2,CASSQVWQGHTGELFF
TRBV30,TRBJ1-4,CAWMGQGYEKLFF
TRBV13,TRBJ2-1,CASSLPTDNEQFF
TRBV10-1,TRBJ2-2,CASQEGFGKNTGELFF
TRBV9,TRBJ2-1,CASSEKQGTYNEQFF
TRBV6-4,TRBJ2-1,CASSETSVAEQFF